This T cell receptor beta chain was identified during a study of T cell responses to AZD1222 COVID-19 vaccine. Notes on the study in general: Close to half of spike-specific TCRs reportedly recognize unmutated variant regions.

Clones were sequenced by immunoSEQ multiplex PCR, and TCRdb holds only the in-frame ones, with some missing. Of approximately 120,000 clones listed, around 87% were seen once; the top ten hold 4.4%. On this clone: Antigen specificity is unknown.

This CDR3 is built from 15 residues. Germline lookup yields CDR1 SEHNR and CDR2 FQNEAQ (reference sequence). V lost 4 bases, J lost 0 bases, and 4 bases stayed unmatched. The chain is built from TRBV7-9 and TRBJ2-7, with 9 bases that match TRBD1. The specimen was peripheral blood, collected 28 days after the second AZD1222 dose. This receptor was taken from an adult who received the AZD1222 COVID-19 vaccine. The CDR3 DNA reads as TGTGCCAGCAGCTCGGACAGGGGCCGCTCCTACGAGCAGTACTTC. Amino acids: CASSSDRGRSYEQYF.